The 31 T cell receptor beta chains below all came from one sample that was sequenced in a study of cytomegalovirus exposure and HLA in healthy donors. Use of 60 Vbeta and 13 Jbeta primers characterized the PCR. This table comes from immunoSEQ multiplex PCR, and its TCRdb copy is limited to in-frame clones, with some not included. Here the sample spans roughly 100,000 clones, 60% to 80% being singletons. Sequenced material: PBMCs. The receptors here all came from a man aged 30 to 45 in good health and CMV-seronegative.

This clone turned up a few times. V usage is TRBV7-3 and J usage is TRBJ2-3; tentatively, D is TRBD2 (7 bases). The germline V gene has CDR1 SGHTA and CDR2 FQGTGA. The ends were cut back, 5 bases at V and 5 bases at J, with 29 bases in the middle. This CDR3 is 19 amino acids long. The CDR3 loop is CASSPSHALVRGAVDTQYF. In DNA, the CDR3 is TGTGCCAGCAGCCCATCCCACGCCCTTGTTCGGGGGGCAGTAGATACGCAGTATTTT.

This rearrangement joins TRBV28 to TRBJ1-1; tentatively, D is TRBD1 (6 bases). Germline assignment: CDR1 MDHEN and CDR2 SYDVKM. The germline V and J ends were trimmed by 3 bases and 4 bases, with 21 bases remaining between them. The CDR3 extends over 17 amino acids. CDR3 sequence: CASSFEDRGGEGTEAFF. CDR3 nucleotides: TGTGCCAGCAGTTTCGAAGACCGAGGGGGGGAGGGCACTGAAGCTTTCTTT.

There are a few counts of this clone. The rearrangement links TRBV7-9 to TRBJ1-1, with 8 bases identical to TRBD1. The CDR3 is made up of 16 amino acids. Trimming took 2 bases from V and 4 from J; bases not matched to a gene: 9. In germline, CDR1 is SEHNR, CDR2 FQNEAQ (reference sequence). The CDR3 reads CASSLPRTGKTTEAFF. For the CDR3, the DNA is TGTGCCAGCAGCTTACCAAGGACAGGGAAGACCACTGAAGCTTTCTTT.

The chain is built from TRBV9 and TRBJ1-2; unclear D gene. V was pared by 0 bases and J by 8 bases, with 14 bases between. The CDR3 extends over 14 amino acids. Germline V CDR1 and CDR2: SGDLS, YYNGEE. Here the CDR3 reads CASSVGREEMGYTF. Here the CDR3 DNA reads TGTGCCAGCAGCGTAGGGAGGGAAGAGATGGGCTACACCTTC. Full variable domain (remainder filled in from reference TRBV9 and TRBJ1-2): DSGVTQTPKHLITATGQRVTLRCSPRSGDLSVYWYQQSLDQGLQFLIQYYNGEERAKGNILERFSAQQFPDLHSELNLSSLELGDSALYFCASSVGREEMGYTFGSGTRLTVV.

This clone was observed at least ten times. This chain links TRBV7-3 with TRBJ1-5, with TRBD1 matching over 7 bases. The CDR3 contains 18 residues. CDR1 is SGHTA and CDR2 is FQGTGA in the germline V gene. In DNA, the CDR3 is TGTCCCCCCCGCCATAGGGGGCGGGGGGGCCATAGCAATCAGCCCCAGCATTTT. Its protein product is CPPRHRGRGGHSNQPQHF.

The CDR3 protein is CASSLALTGDGGYTF. The CDR3 DNA reads as TGTGCCAGCAGCTTAGCGTTGACAGGGGATGGTGGCTACACCTTC. The chain recombines TRBV7-6 with TRBJ1-2, with TRBD1 identical over 8 bases. Germline V gene data show CDR1 as SGHVS and CDR2 as FNYEAQ. The CDR3 length is 15 residues. The trim removed 0 bases at V and 7 bases at J, leaving 7 bases unmatched. Based on the CDR3 plus reference TRBV7-6 and TRBJ1-2, the full variable domain is GAGVSQSPRYKVTKRGQDVALRCDPISGHVSLYWYRQALGQGPEFLTYFNYEAQQDKSGLPNDRFSAERPEGSISTLTIQRTEQRDSAMYRCASSLALTGDGGYTFGSGTRLTVV.

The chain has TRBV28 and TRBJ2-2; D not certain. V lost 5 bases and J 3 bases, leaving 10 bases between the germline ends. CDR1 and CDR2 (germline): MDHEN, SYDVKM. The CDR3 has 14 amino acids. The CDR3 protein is CASSLAPDTGELFF. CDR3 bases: TGTGCCAGCAGTCTCGCACCGGACACCGGGGAGCTGTTTTTT. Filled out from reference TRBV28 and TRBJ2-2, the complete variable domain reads DVKVTQSSRYLVKRTGEKVFLECVQDMDHENMFWYRQDPGLGLRLIYFSYDVKMKEKGDIPEGYSVSREKKERFSLILESASTNQTSMYLCASSLAPDTGELFFGEGSRLTVL.

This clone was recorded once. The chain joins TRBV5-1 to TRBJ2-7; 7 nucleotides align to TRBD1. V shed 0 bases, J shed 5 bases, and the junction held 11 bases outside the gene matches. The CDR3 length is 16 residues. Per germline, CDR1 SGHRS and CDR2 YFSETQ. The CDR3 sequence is CASSLGIGTALDEQYF. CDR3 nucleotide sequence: TGCGCCAGCAGCTTGGGAATCGGGACAGCGCTCGACGAGCAGTACTTC.

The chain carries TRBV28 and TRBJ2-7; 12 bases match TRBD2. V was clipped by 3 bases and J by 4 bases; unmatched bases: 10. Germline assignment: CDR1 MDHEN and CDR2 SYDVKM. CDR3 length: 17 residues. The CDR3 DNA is TGTGCCAGCAGTTTGAGCGGAAGACTAGCGGGAGCTTACGAGCAGTACTTC. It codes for CASSLSGRLAGAYEQYF. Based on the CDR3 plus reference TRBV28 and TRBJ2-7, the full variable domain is DVKVTQSSRYLVKRTGEKVFLECVQDMDHENMFWYRQDPGLGLRLIYFSYDVKMKEKGDIPEGYSVSREKKERFSLILESASTNQTSMYLCASSLSGRLAGAYEQYFGPGTRLTVT.

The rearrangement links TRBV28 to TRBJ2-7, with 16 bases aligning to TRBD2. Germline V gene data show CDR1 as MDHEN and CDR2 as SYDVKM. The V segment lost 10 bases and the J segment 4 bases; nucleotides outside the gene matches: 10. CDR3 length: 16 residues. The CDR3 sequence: CATGGTSGRAKYEQYF. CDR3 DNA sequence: TGTGCCACCGGAGGGACTAGCGGGAGGGCCAAGTACGAGCAGTACTTC.

CDR3 loop: CASSEQDRFGEQYF. CDR3 nucleotides: TGTGCCAGTAGTGAACAGGACAGGTTCGGCGAGCAGTACTTC. The chain is built from TRBV19 and TRBJ2-7; 7 positions match TRBD1. The CDR3 totals 14 residues. The V segment lost 5 bases and the J segment 6 bases; nucleotides outside the gene matches: 10. Germline assignment: CDR1 LNHDA and CDR2 SQIVND (reference sequence).

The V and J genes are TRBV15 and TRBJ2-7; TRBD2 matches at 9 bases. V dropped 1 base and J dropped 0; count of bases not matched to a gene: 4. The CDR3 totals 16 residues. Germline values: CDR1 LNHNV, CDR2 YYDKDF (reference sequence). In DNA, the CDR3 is TGTGCCACCAGCAGAGGGATGACTAGCGGCTCCTACGAGCAGTACTTC. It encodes CATSRGMTSGSYEQYF.

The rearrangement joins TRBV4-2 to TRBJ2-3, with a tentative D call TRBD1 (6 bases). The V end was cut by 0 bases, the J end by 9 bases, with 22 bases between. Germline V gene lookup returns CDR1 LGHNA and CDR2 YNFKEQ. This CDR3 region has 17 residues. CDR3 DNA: TGTGCCAGCAGCCAAGAGCCTGGGGGCTTCACAGGGTCGACGCAGTATTTT. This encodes CASSQEPGGFTGSTQYF.

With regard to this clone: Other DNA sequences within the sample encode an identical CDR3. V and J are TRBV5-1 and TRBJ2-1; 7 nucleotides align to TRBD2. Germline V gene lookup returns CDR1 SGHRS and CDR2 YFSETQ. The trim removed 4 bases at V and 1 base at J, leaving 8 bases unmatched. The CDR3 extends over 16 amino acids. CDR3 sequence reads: CASSLVAGSSYNEQFF. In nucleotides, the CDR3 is TGCGCCAGCAGCCTGGTAGCGGGTTCTTCCTACAATGAGCAGTTCTTC.

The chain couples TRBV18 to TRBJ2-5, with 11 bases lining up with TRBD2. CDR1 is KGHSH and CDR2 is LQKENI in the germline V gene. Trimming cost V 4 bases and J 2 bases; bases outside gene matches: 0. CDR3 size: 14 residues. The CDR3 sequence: CASSRTSGQETQYF. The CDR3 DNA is TGTGCCAGCTCACGGACTAGCGGGCAAGAGACCCAGTACTTC.

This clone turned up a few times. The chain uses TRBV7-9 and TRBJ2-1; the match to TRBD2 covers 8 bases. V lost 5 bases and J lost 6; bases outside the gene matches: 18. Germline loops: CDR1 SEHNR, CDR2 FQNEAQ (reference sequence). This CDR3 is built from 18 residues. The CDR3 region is CASSPTPPGTRGLNEQFF. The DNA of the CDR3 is TGTGCCAGCAGCCCCACTCCCCCCGGGACTAGGGGCCTCAATGAGCAGTTCTTC.

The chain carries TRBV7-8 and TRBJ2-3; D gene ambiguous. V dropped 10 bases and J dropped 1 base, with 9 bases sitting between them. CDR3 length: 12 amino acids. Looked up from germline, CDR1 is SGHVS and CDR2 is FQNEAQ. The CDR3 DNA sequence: TGTGCCATTAGACTCGGCACAGATACGCAGTATTTT. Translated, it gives CAIRLGTDTQYF.

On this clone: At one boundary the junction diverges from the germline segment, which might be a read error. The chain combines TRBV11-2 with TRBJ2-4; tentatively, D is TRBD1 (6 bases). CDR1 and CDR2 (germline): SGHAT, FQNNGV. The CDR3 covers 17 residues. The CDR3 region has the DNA TGTGCCAGCAGCCCACGACAGGAAGGTGTAGCCAAAAACAGTCAGTACTTC. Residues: CASSPRQEGVAKNSQYF.

This CDR3 is CASSSPGQGNSYEQYF. CDR3 coding DNA: TGTGCCAGCAGTTCCCCGGGACAGGGTAACTCCTACGAGCAGTACTTC. This rearrangement joins TRBV28 to TRBJ2-7; 9 bases are shared with TRBD1. Losses at the gene ends were 4 bases for V and 0 bases for J; bases not matched to a gene: 7. Germline V CDR1 and CDR2: MDHEN, SYDVKM. This CDR3 has 16 residues.

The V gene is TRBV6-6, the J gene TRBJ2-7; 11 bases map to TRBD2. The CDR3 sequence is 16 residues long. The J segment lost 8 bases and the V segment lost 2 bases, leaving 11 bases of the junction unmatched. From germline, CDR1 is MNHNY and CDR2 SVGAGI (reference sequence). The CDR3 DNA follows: TGTGCCAGCAGTTACGGGACTAGCGGCGTCCTCTCCCAGCAGTACTTC. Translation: CASSYGTSGVLSQQYF.

Here the CDR3 DNA reads TGTGCCAGCAGTTTTAGGCGGTACACTGAAGCTTTCTTT. Translating it yields CASSFRRYTEAFF. This sequence joins TRBV28 and TRBJ1-1; D call uncertain. Germline assignment: CDR1 MDHEN and CDR2 SYDVKM. This CDR3 region has 13 residues. Trimming stripped 3 bases from V and 3 bases from J, with 8 bases between.

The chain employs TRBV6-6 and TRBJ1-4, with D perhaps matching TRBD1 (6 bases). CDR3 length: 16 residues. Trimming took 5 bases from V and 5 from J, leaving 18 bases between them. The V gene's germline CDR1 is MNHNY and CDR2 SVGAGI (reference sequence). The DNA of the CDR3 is TGTGCCAGCAGTAGAAAGAAACAGGGAGCGAATGAAAAACTGTTTTTT. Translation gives CASSRKKQGANEKLFF.

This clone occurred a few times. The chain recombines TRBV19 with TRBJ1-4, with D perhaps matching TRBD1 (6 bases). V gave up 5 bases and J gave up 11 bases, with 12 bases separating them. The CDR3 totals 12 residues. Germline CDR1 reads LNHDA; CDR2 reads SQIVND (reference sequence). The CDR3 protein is CASSPGVAKLFF. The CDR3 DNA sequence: TGTGCCAGTAGTCCAGGGGTCGCGAAACTGTTTTTT. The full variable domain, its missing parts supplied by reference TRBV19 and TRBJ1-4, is DGGITQSPKYLFRKEGQNVTLSCEQNLNHDAMYWYRQDPGQGLRLIYYSQIVNDFQKGDIAEGYSVSREKKESFPLTVTSAQKNPTAFYLCASSPGVAKLFFGSGTQLSVL.

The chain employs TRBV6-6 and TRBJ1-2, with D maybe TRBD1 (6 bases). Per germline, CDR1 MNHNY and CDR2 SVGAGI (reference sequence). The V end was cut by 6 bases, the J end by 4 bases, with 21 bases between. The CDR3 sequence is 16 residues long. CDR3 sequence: CASSLVTGSMGYGYTF. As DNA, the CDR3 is TGTGCCAGCAGCCTAGTTACAGGGTCTATGGGCTATGGCTACACCTTC.

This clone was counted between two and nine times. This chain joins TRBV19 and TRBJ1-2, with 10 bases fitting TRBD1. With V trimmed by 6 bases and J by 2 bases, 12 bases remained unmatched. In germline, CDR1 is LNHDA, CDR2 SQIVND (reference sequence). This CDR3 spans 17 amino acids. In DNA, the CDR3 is TGTGCCAGTAGCCCGTCTCCGACAGGGGGCAAGAACTATGGCTACACCTTC. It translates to CASSPSPTGGKNYGYTF.

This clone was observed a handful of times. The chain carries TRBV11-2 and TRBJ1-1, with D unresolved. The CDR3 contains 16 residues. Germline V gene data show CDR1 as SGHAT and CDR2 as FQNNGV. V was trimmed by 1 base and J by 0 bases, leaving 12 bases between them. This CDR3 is CASSLVPGFMNTEAFF. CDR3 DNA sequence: TGTGCCAGCAGCTTAGTACCCGGGTTTATGAACACTGAAGCTTTCTTT.

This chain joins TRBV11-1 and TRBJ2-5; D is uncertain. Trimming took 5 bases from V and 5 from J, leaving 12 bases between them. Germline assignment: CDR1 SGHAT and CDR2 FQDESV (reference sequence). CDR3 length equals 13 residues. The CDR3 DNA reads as TGTGCCAGCAGCGCGTCTATCAGGGAGACCCAGTACTTC. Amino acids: CASSASIRETQYF.

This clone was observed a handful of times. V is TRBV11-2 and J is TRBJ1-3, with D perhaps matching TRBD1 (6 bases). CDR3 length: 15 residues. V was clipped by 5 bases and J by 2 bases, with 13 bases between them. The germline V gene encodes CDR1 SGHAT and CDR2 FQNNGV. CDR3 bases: TGTGCCAGCAGCCTAAACAGGGAACCTGGAAACACCATATATTTT. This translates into CASSLNREPGNTIYF.

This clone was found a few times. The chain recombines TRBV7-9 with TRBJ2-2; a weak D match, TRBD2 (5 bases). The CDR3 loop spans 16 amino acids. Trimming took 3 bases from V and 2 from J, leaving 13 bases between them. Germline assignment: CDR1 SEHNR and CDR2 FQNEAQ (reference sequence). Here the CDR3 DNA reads TGTGCCAGCAGCTTGTCCGCAGCGGTTAACACCGGGGAGCTGTTTTTT. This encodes CASSLSAAVNTGELFF.

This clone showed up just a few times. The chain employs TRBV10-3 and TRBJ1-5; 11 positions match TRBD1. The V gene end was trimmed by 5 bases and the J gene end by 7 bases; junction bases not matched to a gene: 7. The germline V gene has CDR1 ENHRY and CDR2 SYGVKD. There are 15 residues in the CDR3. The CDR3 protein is CAISPDRGLRQPQHF. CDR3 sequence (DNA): TGTGCCATCAGTCCGGACAGGGGGCTGAGGCAGCCCCAGCATTTT.

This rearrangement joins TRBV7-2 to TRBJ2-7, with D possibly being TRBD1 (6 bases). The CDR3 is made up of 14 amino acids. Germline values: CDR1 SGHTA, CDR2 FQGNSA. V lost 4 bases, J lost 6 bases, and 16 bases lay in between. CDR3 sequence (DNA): TGTGCCAGCAGCTCCAAGGGGGTCGGCGTCGAGCAGTACTTC. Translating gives CASSSKGVGVEQYF.